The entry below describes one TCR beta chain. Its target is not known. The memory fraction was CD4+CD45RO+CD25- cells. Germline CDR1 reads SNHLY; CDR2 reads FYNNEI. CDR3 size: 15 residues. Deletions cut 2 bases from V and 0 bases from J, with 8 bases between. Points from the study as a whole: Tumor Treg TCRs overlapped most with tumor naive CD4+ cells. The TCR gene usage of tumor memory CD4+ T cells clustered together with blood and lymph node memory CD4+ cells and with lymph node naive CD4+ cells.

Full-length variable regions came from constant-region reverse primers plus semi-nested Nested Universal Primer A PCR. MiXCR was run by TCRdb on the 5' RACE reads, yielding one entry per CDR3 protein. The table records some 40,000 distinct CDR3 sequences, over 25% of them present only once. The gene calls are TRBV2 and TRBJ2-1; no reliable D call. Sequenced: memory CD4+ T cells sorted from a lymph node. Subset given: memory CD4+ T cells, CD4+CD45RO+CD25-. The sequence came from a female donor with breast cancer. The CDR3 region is CASSERGNSYNEQFF. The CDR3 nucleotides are TGTGCCAGCAGTGAACGTGGAAACTCCTACAATGAGCAGTTCTTC.